This TCR beta chain was identified during a study of circulating and synovial CD4+ cells in juvenile arthritis. The assay was immunoSEQ multiplex PCR, and TCRdb's table has in-frame clones only and misses some. The repertoire holds about 33,000 clones, 90% to 95% seen once, with under 0.2% in the top ten. V was pared by 5 bases and J by 2 bases, with 4 bases of the junction left unmatched. CDR3 length equals 15 residues. Germline V gene sequence: CDR1 SEHNR, CDR2 FQNEAQ (reference sequence). This rearrangement joins TRBV7-9 to TRBJ2-3; the match to TRBD2 covers 10 bases. Sequenced: CD4+ T cells from blood. This clonotype was obtained from a human donor with juvenile idiopathic arthritis. CDR3 residues: CASSPGLAVTDTQYF. The CDR3 nucleotides read TGTGCCAGCAGCCCCGGACTAGCGGTCACAGATACGCAGTATTTT.